The sequence of this T cell receptor beta chain was determined in a study of CD8+ T cells in alopecia areata (dated by TCRdb to the late 2010s). Notes on the research overall: Female C3H/HeJ recipients, roughly 7-11 weeks old, were grafted with skin from C3H/HeJ donors with spontaneous alopecia (about 6-12 months old). Scalp clonality was compared across normal scalp (n=4), patchy alopecia areata scalp (n=8), and alopecia totalis/universalis scalp (n=8). RNA was obtained with the PAXgene miRNA kit for fixed scalp, the miRNeasy kit for PBMCs, and the RNeasy kit for mouse skin. To study T cell clonal expansion in alopecia areata, the researchers applied high-throughput TCRbeta sequencing to both the C3H/HeJ mouse model and human patients. Human TCRbeta sequencing covered scalp tissue and sorted CD4+ and CD8+ peripheral blood T cells from patchy and totalis/universalis alopecia areata patients and healthy controls. TCRbeta CDR3 regions were amplified by immunoSEQ multiplex PCR using 35 Vbeta forward and 13 Jbeta reverse primers. Points the paper makes about the study in general: TCR sequences shared between patients were less clear than in mice, possibly partly because of HLA diversity in the patient population. Compared with normal scalp, lesional scalp, particularly in alopecia totalis/universalis, had higher clonality and more expanded CD8+ clones, which suggests antigenic drive. Scalp TCR repertoire analysis is complicated because resident alphabeta T cells in normal human skin are also sequenced, whereas mouse skin is dominated by gammadelta T cells.

Receptors were amplified or captured by the immunoSEQ multiplex PCR assay. RNA was extracted from all samples and reverse transcribed into cDNA as template for TCR sequencing. SuperScript III was used to make first-strand cDNA, primed with a 2:1 mix of oligo-dT and random hexamers. A synthetic immune receptor repertoire was used to measure amplification bias, and any remaining bias was corrected computationally. Sequencing of the libraries was done on Illumina HiSeq with 60 bp reads that cover the CDR3, reading from J toward V. Per the original workflow: Raw reads were preprocessed to remove errors, and CDR3 was defined by IMGT conventions from the conserved cysteine to phenylalanine. Clonality was computed by normalizing Shannon entropy by log2 of the number of productive unique TCRs and subtracting the result from 1. Whether scalp clones were CD4 or CD8 was inferred by matching scalp TCRbeta sequences against CD4 and CD8 repertoires sorted from blood. Here the immuneACCESS table is served through TCRdb, limited to in-frame sequences with V and J called. Missing clones are a known gap in these copies; in checked studies unresolved V genes cover under half, and the rest lacks a known reason. V and J calls and clone size are those listed in that table; D and trimming were worked out from the DNA. The sample records approximately 300,000 clones, none occurring a single time. The top ten hold about 1.2% of the sample.

The junction shows trimming of 1 base on V and 5 bases on J, plus 10 bases between the germline ends. Including the terminal cysteine and phenylalanine, the CDR3 comprises 14 residues. Sequencing covers 30 bases of the CDR3, shown here with the frame starting at base 1. Based on the germline V gene, the CDR1 and CDR2 sequences are NNHDY and SYVADS. In regard to this clone: Its binding antigen is unknown. Because the receptor is murine, the gene names and germline sequences shown are mouse ones. The read comes to an end 4 residues before the CDR3 does, leaving the germline J gene to fill in the end.

Cells from mouse cutaneous lymph nodes were pooled, stained for CD4, CD8alpha, NKG2D, NKG2ACE and other markers, and then sorted on a BD Influx. The material sequenced was CD4+ T cells sorted from a lymph node. The TCR originated in a C3H/HeJ mouse with alopecia areata. This strain has the MHC haplotype H2-k. Recombination connected TRBV13-3 to TRBJ2-1; D gene: possibly TRBD2, on 6 matching bases. The encoded CDR3 is CASSDLGPDAEQFF. The sequenced part of the CDR3 DNA is TGTGCCAGCAGTGATCTGGGGCCGGATGCT.